The present TCR beta chain was sequenced within a study of blood T cell repertoires in COVID-19 (dated by TCRdb to 2020 to 2022). For the wider study: Samples covering the acute and convalescent phases of COVID-19 were provided by collaborators in the United States, Italy and Spain. The material from the prospective study consisted of cDNA or gDNA derived from T cells, B-cell-depleted T cells, or PBMCs. Deeply sampled blood TCRbeta repertoires from subjects exposed to, actively infected with, or recovered from COVID-19 were included in the dataset. A freely available public database, intended as a resource for researchers studying the immune response to SARS-CoV-2, is where the repertoires were released. Samples were obtained from the ongoing ImmuneRACE study (first 160 participants) and from 1,200 or so subjects provided by 6 global collaborators. A de-identified subject ID, COVID-19 status, age in years and sex were almost always included in the sample metadata. Where available, HLA class I and class II types were obtained from metadata supplied by the sample provider rather than from assay-based typing.

The immunoSEQ Assay, a bias-controlled multiplex PCR, was used to amplify TCRbeta CDR3 regions from genomic DNA. Per the source publication's procedure: Nucleated cell counts per sample were estimated from amplification of reference gene primers within the assay. To quantify the absolute abundance of each unique TCRbeta CDR3 rearrangement, sequence reads were collapsed and filtered. Productive Simpson clonality was computed per sample as the square root of Simpson's diversity index over productive rearrangements. TCRdb stores this immuneACCESS table with in-frame sequences only. Part of the clones is absent; in the studies checked, under half of the shortfall reflects unresolved V genes, and no reason is known for the rest. V and J calls plus clone size are reproduced from that table; the DNA served to infer D and trimming. This sample has about 250,000 clones in its table, and around nine tenths of those were observed once. 1.6% of the sample belongs to the ten largest clones.

Measured from the cysteine to the phenylalanine, the CDR3 is 16 residues long. Only the CDR3 DNA is retained, 48 bases long and in frame from the first base. From a lookup of the germline V gene (reference sequence), CDR1 and CDR2 are SEHNR and FQNEAQ. Relative to germline, V is missing 2 bases and J is missing 6 bases, with 7 bases of the junction outside any gene match. The full study reports these points: Clinical and demographic metadata were provided uncurated, with the amount varying by source and participant.

In the prospective study, participants were about 18 to 89 years old, resided in 24 geographic areas of the United States, and were enrolled through a virtual design. In the prospective study, cohorts were assigned on the basis of participant-reported clinical history obtained from a screening survey and a study questionnaire. ImmuneRACE Cohort 3 recovered participants were defined by two consecutive negative NP/OP PCR tests, healthcare professional clearance, or symptom resolution. In the prospective study, mobile phlebotomists collected whole blood, serum and a nasopharyngeal or oropharyngeal swab from each participant. Participants in the prospective study had the option to provide additional blood draws and questionnaires over a roughly 2-month period. Prospective study blood samples were shipped either frozen or at room temperature before DNA extraction. Comment on this clone: Its antigen remains undetermined. There are no base qualities to consult, and no much larger clone falls within one base.

The receptor was derived from a woman in her fifties or sixties who had recovered from COVID-19. Recombination connected TRBV7-9 to TRBJ1-4; TRBD1 lines up with 9 middle nucleotides. Sequenced sample: PBMCs or T cells enriched from blood (not recorded which). The bases are TGTGCCAGCAGCTTAATTCCGGGACAGGGTGATGAAAAACTGTTTTTT. The translation is CASSLIPGQGDEKLFF.